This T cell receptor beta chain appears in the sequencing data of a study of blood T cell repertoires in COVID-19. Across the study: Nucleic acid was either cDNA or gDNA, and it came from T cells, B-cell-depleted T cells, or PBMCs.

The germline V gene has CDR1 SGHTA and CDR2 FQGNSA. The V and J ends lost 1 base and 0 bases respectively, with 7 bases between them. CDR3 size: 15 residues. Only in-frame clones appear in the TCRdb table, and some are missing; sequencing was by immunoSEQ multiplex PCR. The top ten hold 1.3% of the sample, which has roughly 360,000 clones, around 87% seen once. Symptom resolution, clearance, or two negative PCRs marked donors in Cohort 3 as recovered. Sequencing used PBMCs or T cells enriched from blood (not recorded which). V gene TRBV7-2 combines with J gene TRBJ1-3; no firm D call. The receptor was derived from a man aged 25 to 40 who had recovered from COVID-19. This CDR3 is CASSLDSNSGNTIYF. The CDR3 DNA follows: TGTGCCAGCAGCTTAGACAGTAACTCTGGAAACACCATATATTTT.